This TCR beta chain emerged from a study of PD-L1 blockade in urothelial cancer. Study-wide background: Most patients, twenty-five of 29, were males with bladder-origin cancer. Study-level findings and limits: Pretreatment TCR clonality in blood, when below the median, was predictive of better survival.

To note about this clone: Its cognate antigen is unknown.

The CDR3 sequence is 13 residues long. From germline, CDR1 is SQVTM and CDR2 ANQGSEA. V shed 7 bases and J 7 bases; nucleotides not matched to a gene: 5. Produced via immunoSEQ multiplex PCR; TCRdb's table is partial and in-frame only. The repertoire holds 55,000 to 85,000 clones, with roughly 89% as singletons. This clonotype was obtained from a man aged 55 to 70 with urothelial cancer. This chain connects TRBV29-1 to TRBJ1-4; 11 bases match TRBD1. Specimen: PBMCs, collected around atezolizumab (anti-PD-L1) treatment. The CDR3 DNA reads TGCAGCGCGTCCGGGACAGGGGGTGAAAAACTGTTTTTT. This encodes CSASGTGGEKLFF.